The clone carrying this T cell receptor beta chain was counted at least ten times. Its matching antigen is unknown. This record belongs to a study of CD8 T cells in ankylosing spondylitis. Findings of the study overall: As for the disease-linked clones, they showed a CD8+ phenotype and occurred at relatively low frequencies in peripheral blood.

CDR1 and CDR2 (germline): DFQATT, SNEGSKA (reference sequence). This CDR3 comprises 13 residues. The V gene lost 3 bases and the J gene lost 3 bases, with 11 bases spanning the gap. TCRdb ran MiXCR on the 5' RACE reads and lists one entry per CDR3 protein. This table has 150,000 or so distinct CDR3 sequences, 11% appearing once. The chain links TRBV20-1 to TRBJ1-2, with a weak D call TRBD1 (5 bases). The TCR originated in a male donor with ankylosing spondylitis or in good health (not recorded which). The sequenced sample consisted of blood, either unsorted or a sorted T cell fraction (not recorded which). The CDR3 spells CSARVRGDYGYTF. The CDR3 DNA follows: TGCAGTGCTAGGGTTAGGGGAGACTATGGCTACACCTTC.